These 13 T cell receptor beta chains came from one sample sequenced in a study of cytomegalovirus exposure and HLA in healthy donors. 13 Jbeta primers and 60 Vbeta primers were used for the PCR. The protocol was immunoSEQ multiplex PCR, while the TCRdb copy is restricted to in-frame clones and leaves out a portion. The sample has approximately 100,000 clones, 82% seen once. Source material: PBMCs. The receptors come from a man aged 45-60 years in good health and CMV-seronegative.

This chain connects TRBV30 to TRBJ1-6, with D tentatively TRBD1 (5 bases). This CDR3 comprises 15 residues. In germline, CDR1 is GTSNPN, CDR2 SVGIG (reference sequence). Trimming left V 1 base short and J 8 bases short, with 15 bases between. DNA for the CDR3: TGTGCCTGGAGTGCTGGACAAGCTTCTTATTCACCCCTCCACTTT. It specifies CAWSAGQASYSPLHF.

The chain links TRBV5-1 to TRBJ2-3; 10 bases are a match to TRBD1. Germline lookup yields CDR1 SGHRS and CDR2 YFSETQ. J was trimmed by 5 bases and V by 4 bases; bases with no gene match: 7. The CDR3 is 15 residues long. CDR3 in DNA: TGCGCCAGCAGCCTAAGACAGGGGGCCGTAGATACGCAGTATTTT. Residues: CASSLRQGAVDTQYF.

The chain joins TRBV7-9 to TRBJ2-7; 8 nucleotides align to TRBD1. The germline CDR1 and CDR2 sequences are SEHNR and FQNEAQ (reference sequence). The CDR3 sequence is 15 residues long. With 3 bases clipped from V and 6 bases from J, the junction kept 10 bases outside the gene matches. The CDR3 region is CASSLGTGQGGEQYV. The CDR3 nucleotides read TGTGCCAGCAGCTTGGGGACCGGACAGGGTGGCGAGCAGTACGTC.

The chain links TRBV4-1 to TRBJ1-4; 7 positions match TRBD1. Trimming at V came to 4 bases and at J to 5 bases, leaving 10 bases not matched to a gene. Looked up from germline, CDR1 is MGHRA and CDR2 is YSYEKL. The CDR3 totals 16 residues. The CDR3 loop is CASSPFPGQPNEKLFF. The CDR3 DNA sequence: TGCGCCAGCAGCCCGTTCCCGGGACAGCCGAATGAAAAACTGTTTTTT.

The V gene is TRBV7-2, the J gene TRBJ2-5; D is possibly TRBD1 (6 bases). Germline values: CDR1 SGHTA, CDR2 FQGNSA. The CDR3 has 15 residues. V gave up 0 bases and J gave up 6 bases, with 14 bases separating them. The CDR3 loop is CASSLAGLDSQTQYF. The CDR3 DNA reads as TGTGCCAGCAGCTTAGCGGGCTTGGACAGCCAGACCCAGTACTTC.

The rearrangement uses TRBV7-6 and TRBJ1-1; D not certain. V lost 5 bases, J lost 3 bases, and 13 bases lay in between. Germline CDR1 SGHVS, CDR2 FNYEAQ. The CDR3 runs to 14 residues. CDR3 protein: CASSPRWEDTEAFF. The CDR3 DNA reads TGTGCCAGCAGCCCCCGCTGGGAGGACACTGAAGCTTTCTTT.

The V and J genes are TRBV5-4 and TRBJ2-2; 12 bases map to TRBD2. Trimming at V came to 4 bases and at J to 6 bases, leaving 4 bases not matched to a gene. Germline loops: CDR1 SGHNT, CDR2 YYREEE (reference sequence). The CDR3 runs 15 residues. CDR3 residues: CASSTLAGGPGELFF. Here the CDR3 DNA reads TGTGCCAGCAGCACCCTAGCGGGGGGGCCCGGGGAGCTGTTTTTT.

V gene TRBV25-1 combines with J gene TRBJ1-4, with D perhaps TRBD1 (5 bases). Germline V gene lookup returns CDR1 MGHDK and CDR2 SYGVNS. V lost 6 bases and J 7 bases, leaving 15 bases between the germline ends. The length of the CDR3 is 14 residues. In nucleotides, the CDR3 is TGTGCCAGCAGCGATGGTCAGGGCTTTGAAAAACTGTTTTTT. Its protein product is CASSDGQGFEKLFF.

This chain joins TRBV5-5 and TRBJ1-2, with 12 bases that match TRBD1. The CDR3 runs to 18 residues. The germline V gene has CDR1 SGHKS and CDR2 YYEKEE (reference sequence). Trimming removed 2 bases from V and 0 bases from J; junction bases left unmatched: 8. The CDR3 DNA follows: TGTGCCAGCAGCTTCCCCGGGACAGGGGGCTTCGCTAACTATGGCTACACCTTC. Translating gives CASSFPGTGGFANYGYTF. Supplemented by reference TRBV5-5 and TRBJ1-2, the full variable domain reads DAGVTQSPTHLIKTRGQQVTLRCSPISGHKSVSWYQQVLGQGPQFIFQYYEKEERGRGNFPDRFSARQFPNYSSELNVNALLLGDSALYLCASSFPGTGGFANYGYTFGSGTRLTVV.

The chain carries TRBV4-1 and TRBJ2-1; D is possibly TRBD2 (7 bases). The length of the CDR3 is 17 residues. V was cut by 4 bases and J by 4 bases, with 20 bases left in between. Germline assignment: CDR1 MGHRA and CDR2 YSYEKL. The CDR3 is CASSLRLGGDFYNEQFF. The CDR3 bases are TGCGCCAGCAGCCTCCGGTTAGGGGGGGATTTTTACAATGAGCAGTTCTTC.

This clone was detected only a few times. The chain uses TRBV7-6 and TRBJ2-2; D remains unclear. The length of the CDR3 is 17 residues. CDR1 and CDR2 from the germline V gene are SGHVS and FNYEAQ. V lost 1 base, J lost 0 bases, and 12 bases lay in between. CDR3: CASSLGAPASNTGELFF. CDR3 sequence (DNA): TGTGCCAGCAGCTTAGGGGCTCCGGCCTCGAACACCGGGGAGCTGTTTTTT.

V is TRBV7-8 and J is TRBJ2-3; D remains ambiguous. This CDR3 is 13 amino acids long. Trimming left V 4 bases short and J 2 bases short, with 7 bases between. In germline, CDR1 is SGHVS, CDR2 FQNEAQ. The CDR3 loop reads CASSSRDTDTQYF. For the CDR3, the DNA is TGTGCCAGCAGCTCTCGAGACACAGATACGCAGTATTTT.

The chain is built from TRBV6-5 and TRBJ1-2; no firm D call. Trimming removed 10 bases at V and 3 bases at J, with 18 bases between. The germline CDR1 and CDR2 sequences are MNHEY and SVGAGI. The length of the CDR3 is 14 residues. CDR3 bases: TGTGCCATCCTGGAGGAACGGGATCACTATGGCTACACCTTC. It codes for CAILEERDHYGYTF.